A few counts support the clone carrying this T cell receptor (beta chain). Its antigen is still unknown. Production of TCR cDNA was by 5'RACE template switching, which also added a universal primer site and UMIs. In TCRdb, the 5' RACE reads were re-called with MiXCR into one record per CDR3 protein. The sample lists about 330,000 distinct CDR3 sequences, approximately 4% seen once, with about 22% in the top ten. These data are taken from a study of T cells after yellow fever vaccination. Overall study findings and caveats: From the bulk population, abundant clonotypes could contaminate and appear within FACS-sorted repertoires. Peaking faster, on day 5 versus 15, the secondary response was nonetheless weaker.

The CDR3 loop spans 17 amino acids. V was clipped by 7 bases and J by 0 bases; unmatched bases: 12. CDR1 is MNHNS, CDR2 SASEGT, per germline. V gene TRBV6-1 combines with J gene TRBJ2-1; 7 nucleotides line up with TRBD1. This sequence originates from a man between 18 and 29 years old who received the YFV17D yellow fever vaccine. The material sequenced was PBMCs, taken 5 days after the yellow fever booster vaccination. CDR3 protein: CASNPVGGQSSYNEQFF. The CDR3 DNA sequence: TGTGCCAGCAACCCCGTAGGGGGACAGAGCTCCTACAATGAGCAGTTCTTC.